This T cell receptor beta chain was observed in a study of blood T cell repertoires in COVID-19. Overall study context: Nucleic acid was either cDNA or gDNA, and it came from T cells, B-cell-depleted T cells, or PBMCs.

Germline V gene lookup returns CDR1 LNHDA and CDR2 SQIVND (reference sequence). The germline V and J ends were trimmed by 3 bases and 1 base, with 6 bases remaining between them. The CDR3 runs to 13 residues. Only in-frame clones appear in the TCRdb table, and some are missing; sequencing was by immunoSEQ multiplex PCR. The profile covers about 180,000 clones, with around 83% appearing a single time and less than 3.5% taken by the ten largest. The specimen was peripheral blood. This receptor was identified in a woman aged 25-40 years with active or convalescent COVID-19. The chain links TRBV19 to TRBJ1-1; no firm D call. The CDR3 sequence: CASSILRNTEAFF. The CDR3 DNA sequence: TGTGCCAGTAGTATTTTGCGGAACACTGAAGCTTTCTTT. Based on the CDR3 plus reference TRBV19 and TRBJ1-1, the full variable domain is DGGITQSPKYLFRKEGQNVTLSCEQNLNHDAMYWYRQDPGQGLRLIYYSQIVNDFQKGDIAEGYSVSREKKESFPLTVTSAQKNPTAFYLCASSILRNTEAFFGQGTRLTVV.